These 2 T cell receptor beta chains originate from one sample sequenced in a study of radiotherapy plus CTLA-4 blockade in lung cancer. The table came from immunoSEQ multiplex PCR; TCRdb's copy has only in-frame clones and leaves some out. The top ten clones hold 2% to 2.5% of a sample with about 51,000 clones, approximately 80% of them seen once. The sequences come from peripheral blood, collected from a patient treated with radiotherapy plus ipilimumab. These receptors were collected from a human donor with non-small cell lung cancer whose response to radiotherapy plus ipilimumab could not be evaluated.

In nucleotides, the CDR3 is TGTGCCAGCAGTCCCCCTCAGAGCACAGATACGCAGTATTTT. Protein: CASSPPQSTDTQYF. The chain carries TRBV5-4 and TRBJ2-3; unclear D gene. V lost 5 bases to trimming and J lost 0 bases, with 10 bases between them. The CDR3 runs to 14 residues. Germline CDR1 SGHNT, CDR2 YYREEE (reference sequence).

This clone was seen a handful of times. This chain uses TRBV28 with TRBJ2-7; the match to TRBD1 covers 12 bases. Unmatched junction bases numbered 19, after V lost 5 bases and J lost 5 bases. Per germline, CDR1 MDHEN and CDR2 SYDVKM. This CDR3 has 19 amino acids. In nucleotides, the CDR3 is TGTGCCAGCAGTCCCGGGACAGGGGGCCCCAGCGGGGTTCGAGACGAGCAGTACTTC. Its protein is CASSPGTGGPSGVRDEQYF.